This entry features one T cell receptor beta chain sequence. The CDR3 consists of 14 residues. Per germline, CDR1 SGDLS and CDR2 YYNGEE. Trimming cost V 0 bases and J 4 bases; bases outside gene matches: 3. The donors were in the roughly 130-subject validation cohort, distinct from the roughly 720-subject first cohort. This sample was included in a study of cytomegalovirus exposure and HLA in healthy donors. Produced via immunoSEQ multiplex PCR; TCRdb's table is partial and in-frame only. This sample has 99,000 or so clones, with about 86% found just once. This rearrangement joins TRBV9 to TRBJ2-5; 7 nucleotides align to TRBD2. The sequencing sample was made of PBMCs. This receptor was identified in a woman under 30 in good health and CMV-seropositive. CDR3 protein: CASSVAGGGETQYF. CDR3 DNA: TGTGCCAGCAGCGTAGCGGGGGGTGGAGAGACCCAGTACTTC.